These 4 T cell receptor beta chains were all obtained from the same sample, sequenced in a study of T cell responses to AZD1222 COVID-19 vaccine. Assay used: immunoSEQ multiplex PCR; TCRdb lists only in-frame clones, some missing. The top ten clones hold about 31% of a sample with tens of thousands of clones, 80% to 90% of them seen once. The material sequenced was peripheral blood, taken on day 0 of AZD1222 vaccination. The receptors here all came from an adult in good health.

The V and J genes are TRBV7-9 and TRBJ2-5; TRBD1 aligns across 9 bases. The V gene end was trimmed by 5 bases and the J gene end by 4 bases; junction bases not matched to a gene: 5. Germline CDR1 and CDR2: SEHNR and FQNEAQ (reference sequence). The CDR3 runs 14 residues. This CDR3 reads CASSTTGGSETQYF. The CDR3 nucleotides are TGTGCCAGCAGCACCACAGGGGGCTCAGAGACCCAGTACTTC.

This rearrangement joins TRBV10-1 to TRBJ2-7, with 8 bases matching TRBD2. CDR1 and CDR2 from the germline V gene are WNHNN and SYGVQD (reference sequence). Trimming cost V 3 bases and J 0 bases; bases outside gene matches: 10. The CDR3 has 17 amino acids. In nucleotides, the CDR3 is TGCGCCAGCAGTGATGCTAGCGGGCGTCCTCTCTCCTACGAGCAGTACTTC. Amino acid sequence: CASSDASGRPLSYEQYF.

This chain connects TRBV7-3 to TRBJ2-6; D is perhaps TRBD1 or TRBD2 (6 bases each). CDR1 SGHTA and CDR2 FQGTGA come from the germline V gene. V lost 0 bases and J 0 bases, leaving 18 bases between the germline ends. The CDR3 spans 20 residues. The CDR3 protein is CASSLTSRQGRSSGANVLTF. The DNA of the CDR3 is TGTGCCAGCAGCTTAACCTCCCGGCAGGGGAGGAGCTCTGGGGCCAACGTCCTGACTTTC.

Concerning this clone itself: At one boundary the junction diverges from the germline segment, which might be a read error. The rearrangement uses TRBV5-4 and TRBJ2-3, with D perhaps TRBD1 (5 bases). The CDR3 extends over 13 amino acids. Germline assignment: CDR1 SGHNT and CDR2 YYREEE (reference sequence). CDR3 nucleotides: TGCGCACAAAGCAGGGTTAGCACAGATACGCAGTATTTT. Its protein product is CAQSRVSTDTQYF.